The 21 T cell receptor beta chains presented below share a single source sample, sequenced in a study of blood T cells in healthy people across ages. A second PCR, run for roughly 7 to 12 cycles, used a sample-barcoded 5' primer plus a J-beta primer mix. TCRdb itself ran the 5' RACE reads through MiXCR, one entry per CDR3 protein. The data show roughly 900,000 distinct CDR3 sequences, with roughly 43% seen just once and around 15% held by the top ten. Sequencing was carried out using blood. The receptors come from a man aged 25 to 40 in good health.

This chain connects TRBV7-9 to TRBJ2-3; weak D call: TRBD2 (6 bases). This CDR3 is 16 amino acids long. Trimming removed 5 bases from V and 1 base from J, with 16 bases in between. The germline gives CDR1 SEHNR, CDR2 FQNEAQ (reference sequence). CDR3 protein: CASSPSGGSGTDTQYF. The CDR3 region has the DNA TGTGCCAGCAGCCCAAGTGGGGGGTCGGGCACAGATACGCAGTATTTT.

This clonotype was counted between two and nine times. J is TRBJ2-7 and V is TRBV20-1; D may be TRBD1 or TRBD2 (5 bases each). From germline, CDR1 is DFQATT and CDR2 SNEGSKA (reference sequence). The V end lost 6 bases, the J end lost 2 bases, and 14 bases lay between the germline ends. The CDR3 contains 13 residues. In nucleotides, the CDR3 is TGCAGTGCAAGGAGCAGGGAGACCTACGAGCAGTACTTC. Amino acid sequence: CSARSRETYEQYF.

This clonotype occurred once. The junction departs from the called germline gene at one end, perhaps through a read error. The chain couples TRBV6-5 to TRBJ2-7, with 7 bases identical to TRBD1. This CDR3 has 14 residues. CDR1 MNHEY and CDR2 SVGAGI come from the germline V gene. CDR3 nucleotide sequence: TGTGCCGGCAGTCCTCGGGACAGCTCCTACGGGCAGTACTTC. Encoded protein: CAGSPRDSSYGQYF.

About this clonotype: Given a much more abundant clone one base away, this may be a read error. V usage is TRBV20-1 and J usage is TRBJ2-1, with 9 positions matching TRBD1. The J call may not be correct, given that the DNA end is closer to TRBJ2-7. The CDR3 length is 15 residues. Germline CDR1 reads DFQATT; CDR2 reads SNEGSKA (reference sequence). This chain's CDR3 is CRARAATGTGHEQYF. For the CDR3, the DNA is TGCCGTGCTAGAGCCGCGACAGGGACAGGGCACGAGCAGTACTTC.

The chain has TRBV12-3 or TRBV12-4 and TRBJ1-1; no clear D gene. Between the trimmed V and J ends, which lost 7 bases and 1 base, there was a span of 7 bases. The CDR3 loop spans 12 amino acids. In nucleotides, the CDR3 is TGTGCCAGCATCACCTGGAACACTGAAGCTTTCTTT. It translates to CASITWNTEAFF.

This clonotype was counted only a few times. The CDR3 loop reads CASSVVGTGYTDTQYF. The CDR3 DNA follows: TGTGCCAGCAGCGTAGTCGGGACAGGCTACACAGATACGCAGTATTTT. The rearrangement uses TRBV9 and TRBJ2-3, with TRBD1 identical over 8 bases. Germline loops: CDR1 SGDLS, CDR2 YYNGEE. The CDR3 has 16 residues. Trimming removed 0 bases from V and 2 bases from J; junction bases left unmatched: 5.

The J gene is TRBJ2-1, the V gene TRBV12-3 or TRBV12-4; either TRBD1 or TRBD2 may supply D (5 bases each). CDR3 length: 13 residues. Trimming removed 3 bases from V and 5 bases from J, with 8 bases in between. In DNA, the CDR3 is TGTGCCAGCAGTTTTTCGGGACACAATGAGCAGTTCTTC. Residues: CASSFSGHNEQFF.

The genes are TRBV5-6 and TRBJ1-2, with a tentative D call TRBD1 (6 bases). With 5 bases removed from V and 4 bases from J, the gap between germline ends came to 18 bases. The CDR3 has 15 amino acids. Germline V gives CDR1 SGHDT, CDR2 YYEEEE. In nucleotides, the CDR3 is TGTGCCAGCAGGACCGGGACATATCAGAGCTATGGCTACACCTTC. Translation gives CASRTGTYQSYGYTF.

CDR3 nucleotide sequence: TGTGCCAGCAGTGGAGCGGGGGGTAGCTCCTACAATGAGCAGTTCTTC. This gives the protein CASSGAGGSSYNEQFF. The chain combines TRBV27 with TRBJ2-1; 9 nucleotides agree with TRBD2. The CDR3 sequence is 16 residues long. Germline CDR1 MNHEY, CDR2 SMNVEV (reference sequence). Losses at the gene ends were 5 bases for V and 0 bases for J; bases not matched to a gene: 5.

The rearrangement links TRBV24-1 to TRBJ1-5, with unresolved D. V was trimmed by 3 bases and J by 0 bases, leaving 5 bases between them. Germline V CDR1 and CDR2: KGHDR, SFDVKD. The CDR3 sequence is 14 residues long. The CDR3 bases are TGTGCCACCAGTGATAGATATAGCAATCAGCCCCAGCATTTT. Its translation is CATSDRYSNQPQHF.

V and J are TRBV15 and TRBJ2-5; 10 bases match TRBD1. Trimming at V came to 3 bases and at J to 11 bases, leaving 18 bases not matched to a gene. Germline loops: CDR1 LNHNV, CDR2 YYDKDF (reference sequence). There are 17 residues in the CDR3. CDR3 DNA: TGTGCCACCAGCAGTAATTTAAGGACAGGGGGTGTCGATGAGCAGTACTTC. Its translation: CATSSNLRTGGVDEQYF.

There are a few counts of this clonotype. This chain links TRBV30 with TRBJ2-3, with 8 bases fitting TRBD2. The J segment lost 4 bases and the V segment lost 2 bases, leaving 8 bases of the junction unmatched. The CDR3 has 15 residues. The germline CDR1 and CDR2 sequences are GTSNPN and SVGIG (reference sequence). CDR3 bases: TGTGCCTGGAGTAACGGCGGGGGGAACTCAGATACGCAGTATTTT. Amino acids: CAWSNGGGNSDTQYF.

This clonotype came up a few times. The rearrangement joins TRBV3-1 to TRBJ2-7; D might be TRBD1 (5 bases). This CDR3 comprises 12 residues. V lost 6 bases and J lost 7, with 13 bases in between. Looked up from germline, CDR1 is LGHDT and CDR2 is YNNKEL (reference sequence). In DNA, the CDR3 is TGTGCCAGCAGTTGGGCAGGGTATGAGCAGTACTTC. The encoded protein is CASSWAGYEQYF.

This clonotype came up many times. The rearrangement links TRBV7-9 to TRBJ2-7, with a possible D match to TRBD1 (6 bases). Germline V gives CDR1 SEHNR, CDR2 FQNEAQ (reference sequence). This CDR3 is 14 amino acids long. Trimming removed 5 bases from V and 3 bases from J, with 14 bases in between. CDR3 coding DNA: TGTGCCAGCAGCCTGACGACAGGTCACTACGAGCAGTACTTC. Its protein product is CASSLTTGHYEQYF.

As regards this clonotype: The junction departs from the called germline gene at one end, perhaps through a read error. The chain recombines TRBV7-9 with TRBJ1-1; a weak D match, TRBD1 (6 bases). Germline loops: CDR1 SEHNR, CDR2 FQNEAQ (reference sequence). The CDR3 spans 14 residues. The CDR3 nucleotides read TGTGTCAGCAGCTTATCACAGGGATGGACTGAAGCTTTCTTT. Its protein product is CVSSLSQGWTEAFF.

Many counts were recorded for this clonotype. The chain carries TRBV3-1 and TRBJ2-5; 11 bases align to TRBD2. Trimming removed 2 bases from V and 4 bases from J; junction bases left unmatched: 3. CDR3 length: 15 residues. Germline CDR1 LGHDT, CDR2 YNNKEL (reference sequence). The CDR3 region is CASSQPTSGGETQYF. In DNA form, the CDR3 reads TGTGCCAGCAGCCAACCTACTAGCGGGGGAGAGACCCAGTACTTC.

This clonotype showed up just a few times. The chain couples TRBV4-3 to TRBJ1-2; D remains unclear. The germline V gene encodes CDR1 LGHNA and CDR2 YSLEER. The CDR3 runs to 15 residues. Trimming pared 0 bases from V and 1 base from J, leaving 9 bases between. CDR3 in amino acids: CASSQDFGDNYGYTF. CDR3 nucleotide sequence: TGCGCCAGCAGCCAAGATTTCGGGGATAACTATGGCTACACCTTC.

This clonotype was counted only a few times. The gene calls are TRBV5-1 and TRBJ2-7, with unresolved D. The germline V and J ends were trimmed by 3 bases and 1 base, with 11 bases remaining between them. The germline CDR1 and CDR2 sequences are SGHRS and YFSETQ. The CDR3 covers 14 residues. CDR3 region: CASSSQEMSYEQYF. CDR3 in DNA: TGCGCCAGCAGCTCCCAGGAGATGTCCTACGAGCAGTACTTC.

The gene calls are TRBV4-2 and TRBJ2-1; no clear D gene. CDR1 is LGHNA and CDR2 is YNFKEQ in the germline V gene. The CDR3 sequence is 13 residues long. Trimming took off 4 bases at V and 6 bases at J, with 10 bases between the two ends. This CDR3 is CASSPDSTNEQFF. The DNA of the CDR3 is TGTGCCAGCAGCCCCGACTCGACCAATGAGCAGTTCTTC.

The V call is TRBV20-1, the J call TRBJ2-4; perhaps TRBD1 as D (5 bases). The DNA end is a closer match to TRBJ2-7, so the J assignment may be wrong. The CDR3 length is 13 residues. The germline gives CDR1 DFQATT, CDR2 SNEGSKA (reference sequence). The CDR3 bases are TGCAGTGCTAGAGATCGGCAGGGCTACGAGCAGTACTTC. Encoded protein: CSARDRQGYEQYF.

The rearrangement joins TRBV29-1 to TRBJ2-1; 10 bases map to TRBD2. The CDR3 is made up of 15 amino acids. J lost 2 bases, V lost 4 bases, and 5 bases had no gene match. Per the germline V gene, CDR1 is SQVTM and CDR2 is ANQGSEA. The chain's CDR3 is CSVGYGTSAYNEQFF. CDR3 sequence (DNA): TGCAGCGTTGGGTATGGGACTAGCGCCTACAATGAGCAGTTCTTC.